The 26 T cell receptor beta chains listed next were all sequenced from one sample in a study of shared clonotypes between healthy human individuals. Here immunoSEQ multiplex PCR was the method, and the copy in TCRdb shows in-frame clones only, minus some. The repertoire holds about 2.5 million clones, with about nine tenths as singletons. Specimen: naive CD4+ T cells from PBMCs. The subset was: CD45RA+ positively selected. The receptors come from a man younger than 35 in good health. Some clones in this sample may be carry-over from other donors' samples.

The chain is built from TRBV6-1 and TRBJ1-4; the D gene is possibly TRBD1 (6 bases). The CDR3 runs 13 residues. Between the trimmed V and J ends, which lost 8 bases and 7 bases, there was a span of 14 bases. Germline V gene lookup returns CDR1 MNHNS and CDR2 SASEGT. The CDR3 loop is CASRGRAIEKLFF. CDR3 in DNA: TGTGCCAGCCGGGGGCGAGCAATTGAAAAACTGTTTTTT.

The chain has TRBV7-2 and TRBJ2-6; D is unclear. V was clipped by 2 bases and J by 0 bases, with 11 bases between them. The CDR3 loop spans 17 amino acids. Germline V gene sequence: CDR1 SGHTA, CDR2 FQGNSA. The CDR3: CASSLRTDHSGANVLTF. CDR3 nucleotide sequence: TGTGCCAGCAGCTTACGGACGGACCACTCTGGGGCCAACGTCCTGACTTTC.

The chain recombines TRBV5-1 with TRBJ2-7; TRBD2 matches 8 bases. The germline CDR1 and CDR2 sequences are SGHRS and YFSETQ. J was trimmed by 0 bases and V by 7 bases; bases with no gene match: 9. The CDR3 runs 15 residues. This chain's CDR3 is CASRGGPSSSYEQYF. The DNA of the CDR3 is TGCGCCAGCCGGGGGGGGCCGTCTTCCTCCTACGAGCAGTACTTC. The variable domain in full, completed from reference TRBV5-1 and TRBJ2-7, reads KAGVTQTPRYLIKTRGQQVTLSCSPISGHRSVSWYQQTPGQGLQFLFEYFSETQRNKGNFPGRFSGRQFSNSRSEMNVSTLELGDSALYLCASRGGPSSSYEQYFGPGTRLTVT.

The CDR3 spells CASSLRPSYGYTF. For the CDR3, the DNA is TGTGCCAGCAGCTTAAGACCCAGCTATGGCTACACCTTC. The chain couples TRBV7-3 to TRBJ1-2; D ambiguous. CDR3 length equals 13 residues. Germline loops: CDR1 SGHTA, CDR2 FQGTGA. V was pared by 1 base and J by 4 bases, with 7 bases between.

The chain carries TRBV2 and TRBJ1-2; D is perhaps TRBD1 (5 bases). Between the trimmed V and J ends, which lost 3 bases and 8 bases, there was a span of 22 bases. There are 16 residues in the CDR3. CDR1 is SNHLY, CDR2 FYNNEI, per germline. CDR3 in amino acids: CASSDPADGTAGGYTF. CDR3 nucleotides: TGTGCCAGCAGTGACCCGGCGGACGGGACTGCGGGAGGCTACACCTTC. Together with reference TRBV2 and TRBJ1-2, the CDR3 gives the full variable domain: EPEVTQTPSHQVTQMGQEVILRCVPISNHLYFYWYRQILGQKVEFLVSFYNNEISEKSEIFDDQFSVERPDGSNFTLKIRSTKLEDSAMYFCASSDPADGTAGGYTFGSGTRLTVV.

As for this clone: The same CDR3 can be traced to other DNA sequences in this sample. V usage is TRBV7-9 and J usage is TRBJ2-1; 10 bases match TRBD1. Germline V gene sequence: CDR1 SEHNR, CDR2 FQNEAQ (reference sequence). The length of the CDR3 is 14 residues. Unmatched junction bases numbered 1, after V lost 1 base and J lost 7 bases. Here the CDR3 DNA reads TGTGCCAGCAGCTTAGGGACAGGGGGTAATGAGCAGTTCTTC. Protein sequence: CASSLGTGGNEQFF.

The chain has TRBV18 and TRBJ2-5; D is unclear. Trimming removed 1 base at V and 1 base at J, with 10 bases between. This CDR3 comprises 15 residues. Germline V gene sequence: CDR1 KGHSH, CDR2 LQKENI. This CDR3 reads CASSPQVESQETQYF. The CDR3 DNA reads TGTGCCAGCTCACCACAAGTGGAGAGCCAAGAGACCCAGTACTTC.

V is TRBV28 and J is TRBJ2-5, with TRBD1 matching 9 bases. The CDR3 has 17 amino acids. With V trimmed by 6 bases and J by 3 bases, 14 bases remained unmatched. Germline V gene sequence: CDR1 MDHEN, CDR2 SYDVKM. The CDR3 is CASRQLTGTGYEETQYF. The CDR3 DNA is TGTGCCAGCAGGCAACTCACCGGGACAGGGTACGAAGAGACCCAGTACTTC.

The chain carries TRBV18 and TRBJ1-5; D gene unclear. The V gene's germline CDR1 is KGHSH and CDR2 LQKENI. Trimming cost V 3 bases and J 0 bases, with 12 bases left between them. This CDR3 comprises 16 residues. The CDR3 nucleotides are TGTGCCAGCTCACCCCGAGGCAGCTATAGCAATCAGCCCCAGCATTTT. Translated, it gives CASSPRGSYSNQPQHF. The full variable domain, with the rest looked up from reference TRBV18 and TRBJ1-5, is NAGVMQNPRHLVRRRGQEARLRCSPMKGHSHVYWYRQLPEEGLKFMVYLQKENIIDESGMPKERFSAEFPKEGPSILRIQQVVRGDSAAYFCASSPRGSYSNQPQHFGDGTRLSIL.

This chain joins TRBV12-5 and TRBJ2-1; D gene uncertain. CDR3 length: 12 residues. V was shortened by 1 base and J by 4 bases, with 2 bases between the two germline ends. CDR1 LGHNT and CDR2 FRNRAP come from the germline V gene. The CDR3 protein is CASGLDYNEQFF. DNA for the CDR3: TGTGCTAGTGGTTTGGATTACAATGAGCAGTTCTTC.

This clone appeared once. This chain links TRBV10-2 with TRBJ2-5, with 13 positions matching TRBD2. The V and J ends lost 9 bases and 2 bases, in that order; junction bases with no gene match: 3. The germline V gene has CDR1 WSHSY and CDR2 SAAADI. The CDR3 runs 14 residues. The CDR3 protein is CASLLAGGQETQYF. The CDR3 DNA reads TGCGCCAGTTTACTAGCGGGGGGGCAAGAGACCCAGTACTTC.

The gene calls are TRBV11-2 and TRBJ2-7; D gene uncertain. This CDR3 contains 14 residues. CDR1 is SGHAT, CDR2 FQNNGV, per germline. V was shortened by 6 bases and J by 2 bases, with 14 bases between the two germline ends. CDR3 coding DNA: TGTGCCAGCAGTGATTCACAAGGAACCTACGAGCAGTACTTC. This codes for CASSDSQGTYEQYF.

This clone was seen just once. V usage is TRBV7-3 and J usage is TRBJ1-1; D gene uncertain. Germline assignment: CDR1 SGHTA and CDR2 FQGTGA. Deletions cut 1 base from V and 1 base from J, with 7 bases between. The CDR3 runs to 14 residues. The CDR3 coding sequence is TGTGCCAGCAGCTTAAATCCTGGGAACACTGAAGCTTTCTTT. This codes for CASSLNPGNTEAFF.

This rearrangement joins TRBV4-2 to TRBJ2-5, with D possibly called TRBD1 or TRBD2 (5 bases each). V lost 0 bases, J lost 13 bases, and 15 bases lay in between. Germline V gives CDR1 LGHNA, CDR2 YNFKEQ. The CDR3 covers 13 residues. The CDR3 loop is CASSQDDGGPRYF. DNA of the CDR3: TGTGCCAGCAGCCAAGATGATGGGGGACCGCGGTACTTC.

This clone was detected only once. The chain recombines TRBV5-4 with TRBJ2-1, with D unclear. Germline-derived CDR1 and CDR2 are SGHNT and YYREEE (reference sequence). CDR3 size: 13 residues. Trimming shortened V by 4 bases and J by 8 bases, and 13 bases separated the two germline ends. CDR3 region: CASSQTGTDEQFF. The CDR3 region has the DNA TGTGCCAGCAGCCAGACCGGAACTGATGAGCAGTTCTTC.

The chain couples TRBV28 to TRBJ2-2; D gene uncertain. From germline, CDR1 is MDHEN and CDR2 SYDVKM. Trimming removed 6 bases from V and 7 bases from J, with 21 bases in between. This CDR3 is 16 amino acids long. The CDR3 here is CASRSTRSGDHGELFF. The CDR3 nucleotides are TGTGCCAGCAGATCAACCCGGTCAGGTGATCACGGGGAGCTGTTTTTT.

The gene calls are TRBV7-2 and TRBJ2-6; 7 positions agree with TRBD1. This CDR3 region has 15 residues. Germline V gene sequence: CDR1 SGHTA, CDR2 FQGNSA. V trimming: 5 bases; J trimming: 4 bases; junction bases outside the gene matches: 5. Here the CDR3 reads CASSGRDSGANVLTF. For the CDR3, the DNA is TGTGCCAGCAGCGGACGGGACAGCGGGGCCAACGTCCTGACTTTC.

This rearrangement joins TRBV5-1 to TRBJ2-7, with D possibly called TRBD1 or TRBD2 (6 bases each). The CDR3 is 14 residues long. The V end lost 1 base, the J end lost 4 bases, and 12 bases lay between the germline ends. Germline V gives CDR1 SGHRS, CDR2 YFSETQ. The CDR3 sequence is CASSLQRGEYEQYF. The CDR3 DNA is TGCGCCAGCAGCTTGCAAAGGGGGGAATACGAGCAGTACTTC.

This chain uses TRBV30 with TRBJ2-5, with TRBD1 matching over 8 bases. V lost 1 base to trimming and J lost 5 bases; unmatched junction nucleotides: 6. Germline V lookup: CDR1 GTSNPN, CDR2 SVGIG (reference sequence). The CDR3 runs to 14 residues. DNA for the CDR3: TGTGCCTGGAGTGGCGACAGGGGTTTCGAGACCCAGTACTTC. It codes for CAWSGDRGFETQYF.

This clone is a singleton in its sample. The rearrangement uses TRBV11-2 and TRBJ2-1; D is possibly TRBD1 (5 bases). Germline loops: CDR1 SGHAT, CDR2 FQNNGV. The CDR3 has 13 amino acids. The V end lost 5 bases, the J end lost 5 bases, and 10 bases lay between the germline ends. The CDR3 nucleotides read TGTGCCAGCAGCGGAGACAGAGACAATGAGCAGTTCTTC. Protein: CASSGDRDNEQFF.

The V and J genes are TRBV15 and TRBJ1-1; 7 bases line up with TRBD1. V gave up 2 bases and J gave up 1 base; unmatched junction bases: 7. The CDR3 contains 16 residues. Germline lookup yields CDR1 LNHNV and CDR2 YYDKDF (reference sequence). CDR3: CATSRYPSGGNTEAFF. CDR3 bases: TGTGCCACCAGCAGATACCCCTCAGGGGGGAACACTGAAGCTTTCTTT.

The chain is built from TRBV5-1 and TRBJ2-2; 7 bases align to TRBD1. The junction had 3 bases not matched to a gene; V was cut back by 4 bases and J by 0 bases. The CDR3 runs 15 residues. Germline loops: CDR1 SGHRS, CDR2 YFSETQ. CDR3 residues: CASSEGQPNTGELFF. The CDR3 DNA follows: TGCGCCAGCAGCGAGGGACAGCCGAACACCGGGGAGCTGTTTTTT.

The chain joins TRBV4-1 to TRBJ1-1; 7 bases line up with TRBD1. Looked up from germline, CDR1 is MGHRA and CDR2 is YSYEKL. This CDR3 spans 15 amino acids. Trimming removed 1 base from V and 4 bases from J; junction bases left unmatched: 6. The CDR3 DNA is TGCGCCAGCAGCCAAGGTGGGCAGGGGGTCACTGAAGCTTTCTTT. Translation: CASSQGGQGVTEAFF.

In DNA form, the CDR3 reads TGTGCCAGTTCGACTAGCGCGATGAGCTCCTACGAGCAGTACTTC. Protein product: CASSTSAMSSYEQYF. This chain uses TRBV19 with TRBJ2-7, with 8 bases matching TRBD2. Germline values: CDR1 LNHDA, CDR2 SQIVND (reference sequence). After removal of 8 bases from V and 0 bases from J, the junction contained 9 bases not matched to a gene. The CDR3 has 15 residues.

The J gene is TRBJ2-1, the V gene TRBV5-8; perhaps TRBD2 as D (6 bases). Germline V CDR1 and CDR2: SGHTS, YDEGEE. The CDR3 length is 12 residues. V was trimmed by 5 bases and J by 9 bases, leaving 12 bases between them. CDR3 loop: CASSGGSSEQFF. CDR3 bases: TGTGCCAGCAGTGGGGGGTCCAGTGAGCAGTTCTTC.

The J gene is TRBJ1-5, the V gene TRBV28; 12 nucleotides align to TRBD1. The V gene end was trimmed by 5 bases and the J gene end by 6 bases; junction bases not matched to a gene: 5. The CDR3 has 15 amino acids. Per the germline V gene, CDR1 is MDHEN and CDR2 is SYDVKM. CDR3 in amino acids: CASSRGTGGTQPQHF. The CDR3 bases are TGTGCCAGCAGTCGCGGGACAGGGGGCACTCAGCCCCAGCATTTT. Supplemented by reference TRBV28 and TRBJ1-5, the full variable domain reads DVKVTQSSRYLVKRTGEKVFLECVQDMDHENMFWYRQDPGLGLRLIYFSYDVKMKEKGDIPEGYSVSREKKERFSLILESASTNQTSMYLCASSRGTGGTQPQHFGDGTRLSIL.